This entry lists 14 T cell receptor beta chains sequenced from one sample in a study of T cells in women clearing cervical HPV infection. Clones were read by immunoSEQ multiplex PCR, and TCRdb kept only the in-frame ones, dropping some. Its table records about 39,000 clones. Material for sequencing was blood buffy coat. These receptor sequences come from a woman between 18 and 70 years old with a cervical HPV16 infection that either progressed to CIN3+ or cleared (not recorded which).

Here the CDR3 reads CASTPTGPYNEQFF. The covered CDR3 bases are TGCGCCAGCACCCCGACAGGACCTTACAATGAG. This chain links TRBV5-1 with TRBJ2-1, with D maybe TRBD1 (6 bases). The sequence runs out 3 residues before the end of the CDR3; the remainder is reconstructed from the germline J gene. From germline, CDR1 is SGHRS and CDR2 YFSETQ. The CDR3 has 14 amino acids. Trimming pared 6 bases from V and 4 bases from J, leaving 14 bases between. The full variable domain, with the rest looked up from reference TRBV5-1 and TRBJ2-1, is KAGVTQTPRYLIKTRGQQVTLSCSPISGHRSVSWYQQTPGQGLQFLFEYFSETQRNKGNFPGRFSGRQFSNSRSEMNVSTLELGDSALYLCASTPTGPYNEQFFGPGTRLTVL.

Concerning this clone itself: Read coverage stops 3 residues before the CDR3 terminus; the germline J gene supplies the remainder. V gene TRBV20-1 combines with J gene TRBJ2-1, with 9 bases lining up with TRBD2. J lost 7 bases, V lost 0 bases, and 10 bases had no gene match. This CDR3 region has 16 residues. The V gene's germline CDR1 is DFQATT and CDR2 SNEGSKA (reference sequence). CDR3 sequence: CSARDPMTSGSNEQFF. The part of the CDR3 DNA that was read is TGCAGTGCTAGAGATCCGATGACTAGCGGATCAAATGAG.

With regard to this clone: The read terminates 3 residues before the CDR3 end, so the remaining end is supplied by the germline J gene. The V call is TRBV27, the J call TRBJ1-1, with 7 bases identical to TRBD1. This CDR3 spans 17 amino acids. The germline V gene encodes CDR1 MNHEY and CDR2 SMNVEV (reference sequence). Trimming cost V 5 bases and J 1 base; bases outside gene matches: 13. The part of the CDR3 DNA that was read is TGTGCCAGCAGTCCCGACCCTCGACAGGGATGGAACACTGAA. Residues: CASSPDPRQGWNTE. The complete CDR3 protein is CASSPDPRQGWNTEAFF.

On this clone itself: The CDR3 extends 3 residues past the end of the read, so its final part is completed from the germline J gene. The rearrangement links TRBV30 to TRBJ2-5; 7 nucleotides align to TRBD2. The trim removed 2 bases at V and 2 bases at J, leaving 2 bases unmatched. Looked up from germline, CDR1 is GTSNPN and CDR2 is SVGIG (reference sequence). This CDR3 spans 13 amino acids. CDR3 DNA (partial): TGTGCCTGGAGTCGGGGAGGGCAAGAGACC. This sequence encodes CAWSRGGQET. The whole CDR3 reads CAWSRGGQETQYF.

Turning to this clone: The read terminates 3 residues ahead of where the CDR3 ends, so the germline J gene completes it. The chain links TRBV5-6 to TRBJ1-2, with D possibly being TRBD1 (5 bases). The CDR3 runs to 15 residues. Germline assignment: CDR1 SGHDT and CDR2 YYEEEE. The DNA read from the CDR3 is TGTGCCAGCAGCTTTTATGGGGGGGGGACCTACGAC. Protein: CASSFYGGGTYD. The whole CDR3 sequence reads CASSFYGGGTYDYTF.

About this clone itself: The CDR3 is cut off 3 residues early in the read; its end comes from the germline J gene. The chain combines TRBV18 with TRBJ1-6; tentatively, D is TRBD1 (5 bases). The V gene lost 2 bases and the J gene lost 7 bases, with 12 bases spanning the gap. This CDR3 contains 15 residues. Per germline, CDR1 KGHSH and CDR2 LQKENI. The chain's CDR3 is CASSPGAGSNSPLHF. CDR3 DNA (partial): TGTGCCAGCTCACCAGGGGCAGGGTCGAATTCACCC.

For this clone: Sequencing ends 3 residues short of the CDR3 end; the germline J gene provides the rest. This chain connects TRBV18 to TRBJ2-2; 7 positions match TRBD1. The CDR3 totals 16 residues. The V gene's germline CDR1 is KGHSH and CDR2 LQKENI. Unmatched junction bases numbered 4, after V lost 3 bases and J lost 0 bases. The CDR3 protein is CASSPGDSTNTGELFF. The part of the CDR3 DNA that was read is TGTGCCAGCTCACCGGGGGACAGTACGAACACCGGGGAG. The full variable domain, with the rest looked up from reference TRBV18 and TRBJ2-2, is NAGVMQNPRHLVRRRGQEARLRCSPMKGHSHVYWYRQLPEEGLKFMVYLQKENIIDESGMPKERFSAEFPKEGPSILRIQQVVRGDSAAYFCASSPGDSTNTGELFFGEGSRLTVL.

As regards this clone: The CDR3 end is not reached by the read, which stops 3 residues before it; the germline J gene fills it in. The V gene is TRBV5-1, the J gene TRBJ2-5, with D maybe TRBD1 (7 bases). The CDR3 is made up of 17 amino acids. Per germline, CDR1 SGHRS and CDR2 YFSETQ. This chain's CDR3 is CASSLMIGGGGTDTQYF. The CDR3 DNA, read in part, is TGCGCCAGCAGCTTAATGATCGGGGGAGGTGGGACAGATACC.

Of note for this clone: The read halts 3 residues ahead of the CDR3 end, with the missing end drawn from the germline J gene. In the same sample, other DNA sequences code for this CDR3. The chain couples TRBV7-3 to TRBJ2-1, with D possibly TRBD2 on 6 matching bases. With 1 base removed from V and 2 bases from J, the gap between germline ends came to 9 bases. Germline values: CDR1 SGHTA, CDR2 FQGTGA. The CDR3 spans 15 residues. This CDR3 reads CASSLMGGTYNEQFF. The sequenced part of the CDR3 DNA is TGTGCCAGCAGCTTAATGGGCGGGACCTACAATGAG.

As concerns this clone: The read ends 3 residues early relative to the CDR3; the germline J gene fills the gap. This chain connects TRBV7-8 to TRBJ2-5; D gene unclear. Trimming stripped 1 base from V and 1 base from J, with 13 bases between. CDR1 is SGHVS, CDR2 FQNEAQ, per germline. This CDR3 contains 16 residues. CDR3 protein: CASSLERRSRQETQYF. The covered CDR3 bases are TGTGCCAGCAGCTTAGAGAGGCGTAGCCGCCAAGAGACC. The entire variable domain, with the rest obtained from reference TRBV7-8 and TRBJ2-5, is as follows: GAGVSQSPRYKVAKRGQDVALRCDPISGHVSLFWYQQALGQGPEFLTYFQNEAQLDKSGLPSDRFFAERPEGSVSTLKIQRTQQEDSAVYLCASSLERRSRQETQYFGPGTRLLVL.

In the case of this clone: The read ends 3 residues shy of where the CDR3 ends; the end is completed using the germline J gene. This chain links TRBV5-1 with TRBJ2-5; 8 positions match TRBD2. The trim removed 3 bases at V and 7 bases at J, leaving 11 bases unmatched. CDR3 length: 15 residues. Germline V gene lookup returns CDR1 SGHRS and CDR2 YFSETQ. The part of the CDR3 DNA that was read is TGCGCCAGCAGCTCCCAGGGACTAGGGGAAGGGACC. Translated: CASSSQGLGEGT. The full CDR3 reads CASSSQGLGEGTQYF. Full variable domain (outside the CDR3, taken from reference TRBV5-1 and TRBJ2-5): KAGVTQTPRYLIKTRGQQVTLSCSPISGHRSVSWYQQTPGQGLQFLFEYFSETQRNKGNFPGRFSGRQFSNSRSEMNVSTLELGDSALYLCASSSQGLGEGTQYFGPGTRLLVL.

Details on this clone: Sequencing ends 3 residues short of the CDR3 end; the germline J gene provides the rest. The chain couples TRBV7-9 to TRBJ2-5; 9 positions agree with TRBD1. V was clipped by 6 bases and J by 6 bases; unmatched bases: 11. This CDR3 contains 15 residues. From germline, CDR1 is SEHNR and CDR2 FQNEAQ (reference sequence). CDR3 bases read: TGTGCCAGCAGGCCGGGACAGGGTCGCCTTAAGACC. Translating it yields CASRPGQGRLKT. The full CDR3 reads CASRPGQGRLKTQYF.

Regarding this clone: The read finishes 3 residues shy of the CDR3 end, and the germline J gene is used to complete it. The chain joins TRBV20-1 to TRBJ2-3, with D possibly matching TRBD1 (5 bases). Germline V gives CDR1 DFQATT, CDR2 SNEGSKA (reference sequence). This CDR3 is built from 13 residues. The V end was cut by 1 base, the J end by 4 bases, with 9 bases between. The CDR3 bases that were read are TGCAGTGCTAGAGGGGGCGAATCAGATACG. It is translated as CSARGGESDT. The whole CDR3 protein is CSARGGESDTQYF.

On this clone: The read is 3 residues too short to cover the CDR3 end, so that end is filled in from the germline J gene. V gene TRBV5-4 combines with J gene TRBJ2-7; 8 bases agree with TRBD1. CDR3 length: 15 residues. CDR1 and CDR2 from the germline V gene are SGHNT and YYREEE (reference sequence). V dropped 0 bases and J dropped 2; count of bases not matched to a gene: 4. CDR3 protein: CASSLADRETYEQYF. CDR3 bases read: TGTGCCAGCAGCTTGGCGGACAGGGAGACCTACGAG.